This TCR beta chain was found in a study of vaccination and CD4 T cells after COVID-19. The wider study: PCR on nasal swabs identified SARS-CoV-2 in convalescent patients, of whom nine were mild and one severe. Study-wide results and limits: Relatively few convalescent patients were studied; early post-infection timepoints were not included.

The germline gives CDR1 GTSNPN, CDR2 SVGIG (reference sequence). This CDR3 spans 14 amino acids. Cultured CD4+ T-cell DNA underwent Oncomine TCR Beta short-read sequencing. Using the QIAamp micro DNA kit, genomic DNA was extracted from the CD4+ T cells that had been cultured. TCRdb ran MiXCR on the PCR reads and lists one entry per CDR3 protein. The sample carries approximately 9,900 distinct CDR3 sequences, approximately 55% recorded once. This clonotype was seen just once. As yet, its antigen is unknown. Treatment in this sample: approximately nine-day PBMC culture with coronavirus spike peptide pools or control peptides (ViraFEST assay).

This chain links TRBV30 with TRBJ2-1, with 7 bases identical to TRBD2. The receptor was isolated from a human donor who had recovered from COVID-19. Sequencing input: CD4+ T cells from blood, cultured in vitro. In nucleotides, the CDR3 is TGTGCGGTGCGGGGGTTTGCATTGAACAATGAGCAGTTCTTC. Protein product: CAVRGFALNNEQFF.